This note documents a single T cell receptor (beta chain) sequence. There is no known antigen for this receptor. No quality values exist for individual bases; no much larger clone is one base distant. In total, over 600 healthy bone marrow donors made up the cohort. All cohort members were sampled while nominally healthy, although unrecorded immune exposures were likely present. The donor tested CMV seropositive, placing the donor among the 310 or so seropositive members of the cohort. Every donor gave a peripheral blood sample, and the peripheral blood mononuclear cells from that sample were used for TCR beta sequencing. The Qiagen DNeasy Blood Extraction Kit was used to extract genomic DNA from the blood cell samples. Library preparation employed the immunoSEQ multiplex PCR assay. For the multiplex PCR, a mixture combining 60 forward primers for TCR Vbeta segments and 13 reverse primers for TCR Jbeta segments was used. Amplification of the CDR3 region of rearranged TCR beta genes was performed with a multiplex PCR assay on genomic DNA. On the Illumina HiSeq System, the amplified TCR beta libraries were sequenced as 87-base-pair reads. For the original study's pipeline: In a later analysis, some 80 million unique TCR beta chains were counted across the 666 repertoires, and roughly 11 million of these chains were shared by at least two donors. To remove PCR and sequencing errors, raw reads were error-corrected and collapsed into unique sequences using a nearest-neighbor algorithm that merged closely related sequences. To assign V, D and J gene segments, CDR3 sequences were aligned to IMGT reference sequences. For a sequence to be retained, at least a six-nucleotide match to both a V gene segment and a J gene segment was required. Rearrangements were called productive when the CDR3 lacked stop codons and stayed in frame with V and J; all others were non-productive. CDR3 was defined by IMGT convention, running from the second conserved V-encoded cysteine to the conserved J-encoded phenylalanine. In an earlier analysis of more than 550 of the donors, sequences lacking an unambiguous match to a single V gene segment were excluded. An earlier analysis of approximately 590 of the donors called V segments functional above 56.7% productive rearrangements and segregating when the between-donor standard deviation exceeded 5%. To diagnose cytomegalovirus status from the catalog of TCR beta chain sequences, a statistical classification framework was built. In a later analysis, V and J genes were assigned by comparing TCR nucleotide sequences against IMGT/GENE-DB human TR gene sequences. Using the TCRdist pipeline, a later analysis assigned CDR3 sequences along with most-parsimonious VDJ recombination scenarios. In a later analysis, each TCR beta chain was defined by its CDR3 amino acid sequence together with its V-gene family, and reads without a unique V-gene family were excluded. A later analysis removed 600 or so highly shared, low-generation-probability nucleotide sequences to deal with suspected cross-contamination and a sequencing artifact. A later analysis calculated a clonal expansion index for each public chain from normalized within-repertoire ranks of inferred template counts. A later analysis computed generation probabilities with a VDJ recombination model fitted to out-of-frame rearrangements, and checked the results against IGoR. In a later analysis, TCR-TCR, TCR-HLA and TCR-CMV co-occurrence was scored with hypergeometric tests, and a repertoire-size bias correction was applied to TCR pairs. A later analysis estimated false discovery rates by permuting HLA or CMV assignments 20 times. In a later analysis, co-occurring TCRs were grouped using DBSCAN, with TCRdist sequence similarity added in when clustering inside HLA-allele-positive subsets. For co-occurrence clustering, repertoires with fewer than 30,000 or more than 120,000 public chains were excluded, along with several repertoires with anomalous nucleotide sharing. TCRdb limited this immuneACCESS table to in-frame rearrangements with V and J called. A share of clones is missing; checked studies link under half to unresolved V genes, and the rest is unexplained. V and J calls and clone size are those listed in that table; D and trimming were worked out from the DNA. Here the sample has about 120,000 clones; under 12% occur a single time. The biggest ten clones account for 4.5% to 5% of the sample.

The germline V gene (reference sequence) gives CDR1 as SEHNR and CDR2 as FQNEAQ. V is shortened by 5 bases, J by 6 bases, and the region joining them spans 13 bases. The CDR3 contains 13 residues, cysteine and phenylalanine counted. The only DNA kept is the CDR3, 39 bases in frame from the first base. This specimen belongs to a study of cytomegalovirus exposure and HLA in healthy donors (TCRdb year 2017). Looking at the study overall: An earlier analysis of approximately 550 of the donors reported approximately 300 Gb of sequence data and around 110 million unique TCR beta sequences from about 179 million T cells. A later genetic analysis used genome-wide SNP genotypes for about three fifths of the 666 donors, treating that subset as a discovery cohort. Several DR-DQ haplotypes were handled as single units for association and clustering because linkage in the cohort was strong. To predict cytomegalovirus infection status, the study brought together high-throughput TCR immunosequencing, statistical association of individual TCRs with disease status, and machine learning. The number of typed donors differed by locus: about 620-630 for A, B, C, DRB1 and DQB1; some 500 for DQA1; 606 for DPA1; and around 490 for DPB1. In the later analysis, no new phenotypic data were used to find candidate immune exposures; instead, reliance was placed on TCR beta sequences and their occurrence across donors. Among 300 to 500 genotyped donors of the cohort, an average of around 220,000 unique TCR beta nucleotide sequences was sequenced per donor, of which about 20% were non-productive. Donor age, sex, ethnicity and CMV serostatus were collected together with the repertoire data. HLA typing covered class I and class II loci at four-digit resolution. A later analysis re-examined previously published TCR beta repertoires from just over 650 donors and added high-resolution HLA genotyping to investigate patterns of TCR occurrence. Among the 398 genotyped donors, around 81% belonged to the genetic ancestry cluster associated with self-reported Caucasian donors. Besides the first cohort of under 700 subjects, a separate validation cohort made up of 120 or so different subjects was used. In an earlier analysis of 587 of the donors, high-throughput TCR beta sequencing was used to judge whether each TCR beta V gene segment behaved as functional or pseudogenic. The T cell repertoires of 666 subjects were profiled by immunosequencing and related to cytomegalovirus serostatus. An early release covering roughly 600 HLA-typed donors comprised about 300 gigabases of sequencing data and 65 million to 100 million unique TCR sequences. The study aimed to test whether signatures of past pathogen exposure could be identified by cataloging public T cell receptors. All discovery cohort repertoires had been generated on a single sequencing platform.

Paper-wide results and their limitations: Strong co-occurrence of HLA alleles, especially DR and DQ, made assigning TCR associations to individual alleles difficult. Because some donors lacked HLA typing at each locus, the association tests relied only on the typed subset. Most TCR sequences were seen in very few donors, while some public TCRs were found in many individuals. Around 16 rarely observed V segments, including chromosome 9 orphons, were excluded from the earlier analysis of approximately 600 of the donors because counts were too low. In a later analysis, HLA-associated TCR beta chains showed more clonal expansion and lower generation probabilities than non-associated chains that were equally common. The classifier was reported to diagnose cytomegalovirus status with high specificity and sensitivity in both the original and validation cohorts. For the cohort, immune exposure information was limited to CMV serostatus. A total of 150 or so TCR beta chains were listed by the study as associated with cytomegalovirus. Most CMV-associated TCR beta chains appeared to be HLA-restricted in a later analysis, and the HLA associations seemed to be driven largely by CMV exposure. Several of the top co-occurrence clusters appeared to be linked to parvovirus B19, influenza, CMV and Epstein-Barr virus, according to a later analysis. This cohort had only TCR beta chains sequenced, and the lack of alpha or paired-chain data limited which features could be detected. In an earlier analysis of 450 to 750 of the donors, most TCR beta V segments appeared in productive rearrangements about 87% or about 30% of the time, broadly matching IMGT annotations. In a later analysis, 16,951 TCR beta sequences were associated with specific HLA alleles at a false discovery rate of 0.05. Correlated functional status among segregating V segments might reflect linkage disequilibrium, but an unknown experimental factor could not be ruled out. It was suggested by the authors that the approach could potentially be generalized to other disease states and immunological phenotypes. Compared with the roughly 670-donor mean, donors in an Asian-associated ancestry cluster had fewer N-insertions in productive TCRs, according to a later genetic analysis. Some IMGT-functional V segments, including TRBV6-2 and TRBV6-3, could not be distinguished by the 87-base-pair reads and were therefore excluded. A few of the identified cytomegalovirus-associated TCR beta chains were confirmed in vitro to be specific for cytomegalovirus antigens. In a later genetic analysis, a missense DCLRE1C variant was associated with V-gene and J-gene trimming of TCR beta chains, and the association was replicated in an independent cohort. A further reported finding was that TCR beta sequences accurately predicted the HLA-A and HLA-B alleles for most subjects in the first cohort. In a later analysis, the rate of TCR association differed among HLA loci, with DRB1 alleles having the most associated TCRs and HLA-C alleles having the fewest. Sequencing depth was assumed to be roughly uniform across donors in the presence/absence analyses, though that assumption may not hold. The sequencing pipeline was judged likely to have produced a cluster of highly shared sequence variants as a technical artifact.

This clonotype was obtained from a woman aged 18-29 years in good health and CMV-seropositive. The source material was PBMCs. Recombination linked TRBV7-9 to TRBJ1-1; the best D guess is TRBD1, with 5 bases matching. The DNA sequence follows: TGTGCCAGCAGCACAACGACAGCGTCTGAAGCTTTCTTT. This encodes CASSTTTASEAFF.